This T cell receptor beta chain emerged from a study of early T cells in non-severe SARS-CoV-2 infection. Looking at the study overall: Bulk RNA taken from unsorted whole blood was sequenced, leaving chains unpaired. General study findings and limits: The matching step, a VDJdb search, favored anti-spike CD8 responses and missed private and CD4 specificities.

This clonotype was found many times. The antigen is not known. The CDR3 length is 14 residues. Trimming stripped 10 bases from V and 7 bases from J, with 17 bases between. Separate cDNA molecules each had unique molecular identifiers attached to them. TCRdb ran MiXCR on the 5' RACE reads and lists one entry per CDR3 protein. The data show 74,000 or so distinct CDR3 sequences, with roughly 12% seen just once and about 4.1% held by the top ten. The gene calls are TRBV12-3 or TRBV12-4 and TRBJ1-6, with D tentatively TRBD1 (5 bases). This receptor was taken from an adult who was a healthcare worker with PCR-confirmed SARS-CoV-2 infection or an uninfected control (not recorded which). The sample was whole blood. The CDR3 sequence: CATRGGGRNSPLHF. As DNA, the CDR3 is TGTGCCACCCGTGGGGGAGGGAGGAATTCACCCCTCCACTTT.